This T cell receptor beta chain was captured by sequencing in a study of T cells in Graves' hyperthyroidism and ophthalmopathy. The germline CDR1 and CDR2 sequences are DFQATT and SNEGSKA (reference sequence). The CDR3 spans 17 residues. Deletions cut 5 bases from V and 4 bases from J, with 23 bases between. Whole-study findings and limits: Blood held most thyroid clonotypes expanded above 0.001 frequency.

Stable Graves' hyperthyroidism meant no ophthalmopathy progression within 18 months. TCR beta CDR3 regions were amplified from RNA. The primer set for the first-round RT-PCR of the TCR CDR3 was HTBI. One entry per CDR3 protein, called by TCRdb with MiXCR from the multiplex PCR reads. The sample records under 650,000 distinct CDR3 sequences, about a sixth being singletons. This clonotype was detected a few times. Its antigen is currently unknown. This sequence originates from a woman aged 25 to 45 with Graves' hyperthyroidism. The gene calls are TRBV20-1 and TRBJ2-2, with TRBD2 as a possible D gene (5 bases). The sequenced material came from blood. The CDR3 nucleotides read TGCAGTGCTCTCTCAACCTCCCGTTCGCGGGTCACCGGGGAGCTGTTTTTT. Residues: CSALSTSRSRVTGELFF.